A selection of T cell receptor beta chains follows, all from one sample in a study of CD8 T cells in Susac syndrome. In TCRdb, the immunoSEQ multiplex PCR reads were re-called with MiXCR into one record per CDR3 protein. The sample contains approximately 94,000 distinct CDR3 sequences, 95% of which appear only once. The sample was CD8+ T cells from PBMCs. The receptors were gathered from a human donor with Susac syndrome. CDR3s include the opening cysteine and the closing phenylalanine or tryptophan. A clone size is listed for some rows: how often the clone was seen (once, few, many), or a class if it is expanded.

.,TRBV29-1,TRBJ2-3,CSVSVGRTDTQYF
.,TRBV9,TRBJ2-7,CASSVAQEAYEQYF
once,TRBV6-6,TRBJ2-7,CASSFDRYEQYF
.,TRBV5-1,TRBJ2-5,CASSPTGPQETQYF
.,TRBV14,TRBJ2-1,CASSLSWTGGNEQFF
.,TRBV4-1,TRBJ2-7,CASSSRTGRFEQYF
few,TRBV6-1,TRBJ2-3,CASSPRVYDSSTDTQYF
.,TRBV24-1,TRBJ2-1,CATSPTSEASYNEQFF
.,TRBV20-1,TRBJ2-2,CSARPGTYTGELFF
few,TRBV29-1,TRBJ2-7,CSVMADSYEQYF
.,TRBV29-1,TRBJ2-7,CSVEVSGSYEQYF
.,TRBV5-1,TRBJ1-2,CASSPPLGDYGYTF
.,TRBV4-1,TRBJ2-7,CASSQGASGVSYEQYF
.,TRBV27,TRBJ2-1,CASSRLAREQFF
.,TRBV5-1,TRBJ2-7,CANSESPGTGGYEQYF
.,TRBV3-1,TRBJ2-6,CASSQDSSGANVLTF
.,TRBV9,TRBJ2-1,CASSGQELRVYNEQFF
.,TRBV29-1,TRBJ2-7,CSVLSTSGDGYEQYF
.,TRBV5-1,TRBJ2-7,CASSLRPTGGEQYF
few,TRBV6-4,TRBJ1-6,CASSDGNSPLHF
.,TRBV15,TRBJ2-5,CATSRDASWGQETQYF
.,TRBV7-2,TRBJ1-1,CASSLVRTGANTEAFF
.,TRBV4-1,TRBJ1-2,CASSQTGGGYGYTF
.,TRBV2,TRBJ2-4,CASSDRALAKNIQYF
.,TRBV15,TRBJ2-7,CATSAEYYEQYF